This T cell receptor (beta chain) was sequenced during a study of beta chain features in type 1 diabetes. This clone has just a few counts. Its specificity is not known. The entirety of the isolated RNA underwent reverse transcription, so expressed TCRB transcripts were sequenced. The data were produced by immunoSEQ multiplex PCR, yet TCRdb's version contains in-frame clones alone and is incomplete. The top ten clones hold 0.0095% to 0.013% of a sample with 350,000 to 400,000 clones, roughly 12% of them seen once. Study-level findings and limits: Comparison showed that naive, central memory and Treg TCRB repertoires appeared more similar among patients than among healthy donors. Significant though moderate, a shortening of TCRB CDR3s appeared in all four CD4+ subsets of Type 1 diabetes patients.

Material: naive CD4+ T cells from blood. The TCR sequence derives from a woman under 30 with type 1 diabetes.

The CDR3 DNA reads TGTGCCAGCAGGGAGACTGAAAAACTGTTTTTT. It yields the protein CASRETEKLFF. The rearrangement uses TRBV28 and TRBJ1-4; D not certain. From germline, CDR1 is MDHEN and CDR2 SYDVKM. Trimming took off 6 bases at V and 7 bases at J, with 6 bases between the two ends. The CDR3 loop spans 11 amino acids.